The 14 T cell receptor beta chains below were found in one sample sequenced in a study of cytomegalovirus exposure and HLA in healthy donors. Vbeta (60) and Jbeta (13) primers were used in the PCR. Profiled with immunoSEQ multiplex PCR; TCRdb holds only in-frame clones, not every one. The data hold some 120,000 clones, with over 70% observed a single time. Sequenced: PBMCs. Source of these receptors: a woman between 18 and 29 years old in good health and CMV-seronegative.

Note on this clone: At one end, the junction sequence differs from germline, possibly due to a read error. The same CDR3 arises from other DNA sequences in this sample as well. The DNA of the CDR3 is TGTGCCAGCATCCGGGACAGGGGGTCCTACAATGAACAGTTCTTC. This gives the protein CASIRDRGSYNEQFF. The chain carries TRBV6-1 and TRBJ2-1, with TRBD1 matching 11 bases. Germline-derived CDR1 and CDR2 are MNHNS and SASEGT. This CDR3 is 15 amino acids long.

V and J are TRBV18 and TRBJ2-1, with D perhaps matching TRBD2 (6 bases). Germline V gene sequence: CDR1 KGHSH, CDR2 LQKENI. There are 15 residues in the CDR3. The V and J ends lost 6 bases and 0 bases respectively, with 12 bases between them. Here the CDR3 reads CASSPSSASYNEQFF. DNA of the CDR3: TGTGCCAGCTCGCCGTCTAGCGCCTCCTACAATGAGCAGTTCTTC.

The CDR3 here is CAWADGTGMGTQYF. In DNA, the CDR3 is TGTGCCTGGGCAGACGGGACAGGGATGGGGACCCAGTACTTC. The rearrangement joins TRBV30 to TRBJ2-5, with TRBD1 matching over 9 bases. Germline V CDR1 and CDR2: GTSNPN, SVGIG (reference sequence). The CDR3 totals 14 residues. V shed 5 bases, J shed 7 bases, and the junction held 11 bases outside the gene matches.

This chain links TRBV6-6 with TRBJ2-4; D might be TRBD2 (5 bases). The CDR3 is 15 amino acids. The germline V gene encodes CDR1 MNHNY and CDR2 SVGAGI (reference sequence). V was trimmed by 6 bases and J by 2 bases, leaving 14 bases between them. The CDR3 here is CASSTGSSSKNIQYF. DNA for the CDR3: TGTGCCAGCAGCACGGGGTCCTCCTCCAAAAACATTCAGTACTTC.

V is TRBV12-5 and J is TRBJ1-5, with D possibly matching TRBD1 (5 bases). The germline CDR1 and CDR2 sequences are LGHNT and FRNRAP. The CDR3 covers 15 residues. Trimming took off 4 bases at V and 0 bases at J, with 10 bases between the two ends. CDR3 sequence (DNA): TGTGCTAGTGGTTCACAGGCTTATAGCAATCAGCCCCAGCATTTT. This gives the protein CASGSQAYSNQPQHF.

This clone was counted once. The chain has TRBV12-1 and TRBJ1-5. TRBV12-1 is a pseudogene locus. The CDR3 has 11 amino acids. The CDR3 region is CASSPYGPQHF. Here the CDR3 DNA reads TGTGCCAGCAGCCCCTATGGGCCCCAGCATTTT.

The CDR3 DNA sequence: TGTGCCAGCAGCCCAGGGGGCCCTAGGCGGTATGGCTACACCTTC. Its translation: CASSPGGPRRYGYTF. V is TRBV9 and J is TRBJ1-2, with 8 bases that match TRBD1. Trimming at V came to 4 bases and at J to 5 bases, leaving 10 bases not matched to a gene. The CDR3 has 15 residues. The germline V gene encodes CDR1 SGDLS and CDR2 YYNGEE.

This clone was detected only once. CDR3 nucleotides: TGTGCCAGCAGCTTTTTACAAACCTCCGGGGAGCTGTTTTTT. Translating gives CASSFLQTSGELFF. V is TRBV7-9 and J is TRBJ2-2; no firm D call. The length of the CDR3 is 14 residues. In germline, CDR1 is SEHNR, CDR2 FQNEAQ (reference sequence). V was pared by 3 bases and J by 6 bases, with 11 bases between.

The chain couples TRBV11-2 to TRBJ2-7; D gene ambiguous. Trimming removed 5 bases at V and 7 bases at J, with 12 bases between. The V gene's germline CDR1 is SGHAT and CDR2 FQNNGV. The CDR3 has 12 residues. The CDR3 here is CASSLSRGEQYF. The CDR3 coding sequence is TGTGCCAGCAGCCTATCAAGAGGTGAGCAGTACTTC.

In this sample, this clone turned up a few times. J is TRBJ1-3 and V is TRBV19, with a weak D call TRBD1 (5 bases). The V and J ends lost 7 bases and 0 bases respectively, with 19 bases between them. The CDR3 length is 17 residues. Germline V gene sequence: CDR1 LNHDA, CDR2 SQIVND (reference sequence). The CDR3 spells CASTRGSRASSGNTIYF. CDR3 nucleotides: TGTGCCAGTACCCGTGGTTCCAGGGCCAGCTCTGGAAACACCATATATTTT.

In nucleotides, the CDR3 is TGTGCCAGCAGCTTAGGGTACAGGGACGAGCAGTACTTC. Residues: CASSLGYRDEQYF. The V and J genes are TRBV7-8 and TRBJ2-7; TRBD1 might be the D (6 bases). Trimming removed 1 base at V and 5 bases at J, with 9 bases between. Germline CDR1 and CDR2: SGHVS and FQNEAQ. The CDR3 runs 13 residues. Full variable domain (remainder filled in from reference TRBV7-8 and TRBJ2-7): GAGVSQSPRYKVAKRGQDVALRCDPISGHVSLFWYQQALGQGPEFLTYFQNEAQLDKSGLPSDRFFAERPEGSVSTLKIQRTQQEDSAVYLCASSLGYRDEQYFGPGTRLTVT.

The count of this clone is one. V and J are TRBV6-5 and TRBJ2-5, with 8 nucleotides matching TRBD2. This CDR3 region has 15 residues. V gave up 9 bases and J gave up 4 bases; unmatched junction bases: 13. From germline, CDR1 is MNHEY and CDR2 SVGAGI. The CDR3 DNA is TGTGCCAGTTCGGACGGGGGCGCGGGGGGAGAGACCCAGTACTTC. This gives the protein CASSDGGAGGETQYF.

This CDR3 is CAISVADNQPQHF. The DNA for the CDR3 is TGTGCCATCAGTGTGGCAGACAATCAGCCCCAGCATTTT. J is TRBJ1-5 and V is TRBV10-3, with D hard to call. Germline V CDR1 and CDR2: ENHRY, SYGVKD. The CDR3 loop spans 13 amino acids. V was clipped by 4 bases and J by 3 bases, with 7 bases between them.

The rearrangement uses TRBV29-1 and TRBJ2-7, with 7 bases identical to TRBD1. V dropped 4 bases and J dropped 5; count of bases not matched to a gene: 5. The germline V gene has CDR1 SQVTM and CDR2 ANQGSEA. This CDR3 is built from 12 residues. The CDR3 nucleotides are TGCAGCGTTGGACAGGGCGGGCACGAGCAGTACTTC. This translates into CSVGQGGHEQYF.